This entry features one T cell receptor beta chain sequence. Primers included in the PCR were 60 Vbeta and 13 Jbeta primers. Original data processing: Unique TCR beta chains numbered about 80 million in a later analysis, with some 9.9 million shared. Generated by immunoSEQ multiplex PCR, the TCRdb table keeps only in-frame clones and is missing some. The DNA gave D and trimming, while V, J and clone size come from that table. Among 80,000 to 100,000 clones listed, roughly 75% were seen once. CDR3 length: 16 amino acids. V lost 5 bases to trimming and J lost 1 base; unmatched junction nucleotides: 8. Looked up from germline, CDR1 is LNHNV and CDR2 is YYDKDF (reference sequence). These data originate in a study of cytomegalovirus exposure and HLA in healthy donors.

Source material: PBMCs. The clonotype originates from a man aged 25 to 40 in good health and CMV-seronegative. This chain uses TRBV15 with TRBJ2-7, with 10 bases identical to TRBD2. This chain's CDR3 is CATSRGLTSGSYEQYF. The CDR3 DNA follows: TGTGCCACCAGCCGCGGATTGACTAGCGGGTCCTACGAGCAGTACTTC.